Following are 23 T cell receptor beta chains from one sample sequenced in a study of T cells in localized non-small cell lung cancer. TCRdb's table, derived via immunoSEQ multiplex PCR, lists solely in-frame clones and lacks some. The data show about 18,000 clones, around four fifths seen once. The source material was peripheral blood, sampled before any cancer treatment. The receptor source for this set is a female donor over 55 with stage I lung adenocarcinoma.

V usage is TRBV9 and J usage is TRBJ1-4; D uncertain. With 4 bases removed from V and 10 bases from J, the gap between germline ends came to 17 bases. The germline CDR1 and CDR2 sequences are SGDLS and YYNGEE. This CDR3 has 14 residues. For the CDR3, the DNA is TGTGCCAGCAGCCCCCGACCCCTTGAGGGAAAACTGTTTTTT. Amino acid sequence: CASSPRPLEGKLFF.

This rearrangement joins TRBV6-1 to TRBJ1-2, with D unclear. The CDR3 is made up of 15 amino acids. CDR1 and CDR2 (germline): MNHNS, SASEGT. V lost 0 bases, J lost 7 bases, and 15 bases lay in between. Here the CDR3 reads CASSEAHGPRGGYTF. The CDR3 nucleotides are TGTGCCAGCAGTGAAGCCCATGGACCTCGGGGTGGCTACACCTTC.

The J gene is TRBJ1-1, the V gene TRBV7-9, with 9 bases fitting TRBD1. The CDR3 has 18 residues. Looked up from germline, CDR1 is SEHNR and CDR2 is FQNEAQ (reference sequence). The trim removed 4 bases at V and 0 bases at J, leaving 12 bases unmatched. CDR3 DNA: TGTGCCAGCAGCTCCTATGGGACAGGGCCGTTTATGAACACTGAAGCTTTCTTT. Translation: CASSSYGTGPFMNTEAFF.

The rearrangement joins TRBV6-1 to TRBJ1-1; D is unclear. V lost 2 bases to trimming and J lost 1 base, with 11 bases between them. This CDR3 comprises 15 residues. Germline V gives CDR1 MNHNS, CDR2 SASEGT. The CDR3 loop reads CASSEFPDGNTEAFF. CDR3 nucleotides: TGTGCCAGCAGTGAATTCCCTGACGGGAACACTGAAGCTTTCTTT.

This chain's CDR3 is CASSQLGQGTRGSMTGASNTEAFF. CDR3 nucleotides: TGCGCCAGCAGTCAATTGGGGCAGGGGACGCGTGGGTCGATGACCGGAGCCTCGAACACTGAAGCTTTCTTT. The chain is built from TRBV23-1 and TRBJ1-1; D perhaps matches TRBD1 (6 bases). TRBV23-1 is given ORF status, its function remaining uncertain. This CDR3 is built from 24 residues. The V and J ends lost 1 base and 1 base respectively, with 37 bases between them.

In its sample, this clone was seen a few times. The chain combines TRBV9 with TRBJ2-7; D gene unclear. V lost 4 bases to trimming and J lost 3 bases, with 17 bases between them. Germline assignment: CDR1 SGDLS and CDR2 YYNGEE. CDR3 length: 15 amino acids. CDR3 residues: CASSPRNNPGYEQYF. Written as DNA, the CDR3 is TGTGCCAGCAGCCCCCGCAACAACCCGGGCTACGAGCAGTACTTC. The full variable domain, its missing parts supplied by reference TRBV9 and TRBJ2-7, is DSGVTQTPKHLITATGQRVTLRCSPRSGDLSVYWYQQSLDQGLQFLIQYYNGEERAKGNILERFSAQQFPDLHSELNLSSLELGDSALYFCASSPRNNPGYEQYFGPGTRLTVT.

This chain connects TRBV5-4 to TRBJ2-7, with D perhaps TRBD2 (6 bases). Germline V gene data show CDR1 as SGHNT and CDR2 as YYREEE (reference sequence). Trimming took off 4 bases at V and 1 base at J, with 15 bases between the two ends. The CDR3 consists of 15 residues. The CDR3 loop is CASSRLARGSYEQYF. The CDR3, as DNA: TGTGCCAGCAGCCGTCTAGCGCGAGGTTCCTACGAGCAGTACTTC. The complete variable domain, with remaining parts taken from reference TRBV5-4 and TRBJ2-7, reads ETGVTQSPTHLIKTRGQQVTLRCSSQSGHNTVSWYQQALGQGPQFIFQYYREEENGRGNFPPRFSGLQFPNYSSELNVNALELDDSALYLCASSRLARGSYEQYFGPGTRLTVT.

The DNA of the CDR3 is TGTGCCAGCAGTGTTATAGCGGGGTATTACAATGAGCAGTTCTTC. This sequence encodes CASSVIAGYYNEQFF. The chain is built from TRBV6-1 and TRBJ2-1, with TRBD2 matching 8 bases. The CDR3 is 15 residues long. From germline, CDR1 is MNHNS and CDR2 SASEGT. With 4 bases clipped from V and 4 bases from J, the junction kept 6 bases outside the gene matches.

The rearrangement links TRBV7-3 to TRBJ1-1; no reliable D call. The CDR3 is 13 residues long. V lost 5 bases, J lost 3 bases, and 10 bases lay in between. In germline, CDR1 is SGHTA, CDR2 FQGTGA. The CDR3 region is CASSPSRHTEAFF. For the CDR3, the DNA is TGTGCCAGCAGCCCGAGTCGACACACTGAAGCTTTCTTT. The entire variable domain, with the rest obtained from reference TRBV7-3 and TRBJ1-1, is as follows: GAGVSQTPSNKVTEKGKYVELRCDPISGHTALYWYRQSLGQGPEFLIYFQGTGAADDSGLPNDRFFAVRPEGSVSTLKIQRTERGDSAVYLCASSPSRHTEAFFGQGTRLTVV.

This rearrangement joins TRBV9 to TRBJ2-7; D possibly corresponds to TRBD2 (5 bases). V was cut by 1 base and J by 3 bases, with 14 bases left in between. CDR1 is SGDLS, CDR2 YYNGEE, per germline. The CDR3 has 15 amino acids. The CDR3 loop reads CASSVNPSWVYEQYF. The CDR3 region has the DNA TGTGCCAGCAGCGTAAACCCTAGCTGGGTCTACGAGCAGTACTTC.

The CDR3 nucleotides are TGTGCCAGCAGTCGGGACTGGTACAATGAGCAGTTCTTC. The encoded protein is CASSRDWYNEQFF. The chain links TRBV6-1 to TRBJ2-1; D may be TRBD2 (6 bases). Looked up from germline, CDR1 is MNHNS and CDR2 is SASEGT. The CDR3 loop spans 13 amino acids. Trimming stripped 5 bases from V and 4 bases from J, with 9 bases between.

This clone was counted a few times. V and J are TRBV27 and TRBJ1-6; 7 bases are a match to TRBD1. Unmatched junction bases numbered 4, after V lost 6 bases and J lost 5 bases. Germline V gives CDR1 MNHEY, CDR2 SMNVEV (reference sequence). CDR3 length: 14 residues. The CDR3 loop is CASSYRGNNSPLHF. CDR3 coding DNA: TGTGCCAGCAGCTACAGGGGAAATAATTCACCCCTCCACTTT.

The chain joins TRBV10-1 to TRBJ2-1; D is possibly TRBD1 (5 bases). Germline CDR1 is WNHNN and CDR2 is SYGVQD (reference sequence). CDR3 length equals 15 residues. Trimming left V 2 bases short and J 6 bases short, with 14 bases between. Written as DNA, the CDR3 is TGCGCCAGCAGTGAGAGTGGGGCCTCCAGCAATGAGCAGTTCTTC. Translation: CASSESGASSNEQFF.

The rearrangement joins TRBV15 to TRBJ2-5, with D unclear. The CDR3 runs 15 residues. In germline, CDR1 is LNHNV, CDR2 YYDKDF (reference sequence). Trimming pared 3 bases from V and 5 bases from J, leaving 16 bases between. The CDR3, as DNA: TGTGCCACCAGCAGCCGCCTTGTGGCTCGGGAGACCCAGTACTTC. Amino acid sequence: CATSSRLVARETQYF.

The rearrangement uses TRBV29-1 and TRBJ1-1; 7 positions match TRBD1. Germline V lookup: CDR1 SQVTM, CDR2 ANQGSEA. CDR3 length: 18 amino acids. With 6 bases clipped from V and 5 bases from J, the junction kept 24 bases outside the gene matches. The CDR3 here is CSVWGRDSRTRGSTEAFF. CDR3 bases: TGCAGCGTCTGGGGAAGGGACAGTCGCACGAGGGGGTCGACTGAAGCTTTCTTT.

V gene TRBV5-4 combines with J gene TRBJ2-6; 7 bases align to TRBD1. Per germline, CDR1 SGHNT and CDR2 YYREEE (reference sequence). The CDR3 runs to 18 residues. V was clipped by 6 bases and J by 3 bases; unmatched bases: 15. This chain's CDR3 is CASTPSGQGVFGANVLTF. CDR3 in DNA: TGTGCCAGCACCCCTTCCGGGCAGGGGGTTTTTGGGGCCAACGTCCTGACTTTC.

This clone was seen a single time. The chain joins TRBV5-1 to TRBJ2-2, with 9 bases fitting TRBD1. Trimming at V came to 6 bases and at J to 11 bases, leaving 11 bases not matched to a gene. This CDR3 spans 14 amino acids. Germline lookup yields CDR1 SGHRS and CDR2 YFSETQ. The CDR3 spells CASTDGQGPTELFF. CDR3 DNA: TGCGCCAGCACCGATGGACAGGGGCCCACCGAGCTGTTTTTT.

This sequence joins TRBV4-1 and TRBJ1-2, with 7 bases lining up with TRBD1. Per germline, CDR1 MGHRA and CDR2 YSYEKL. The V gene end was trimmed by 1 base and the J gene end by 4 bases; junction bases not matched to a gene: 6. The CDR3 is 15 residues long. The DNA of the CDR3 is TGCGCCAGCAGCCAAGCCCGAGGGACAGCCTATGGCTACACCTTC. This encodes CASSQARGTAYGYTF.

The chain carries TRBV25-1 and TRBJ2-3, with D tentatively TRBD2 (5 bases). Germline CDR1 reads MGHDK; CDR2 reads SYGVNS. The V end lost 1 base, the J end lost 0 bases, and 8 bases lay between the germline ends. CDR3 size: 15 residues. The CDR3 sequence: CASSESRTSTDTQYF. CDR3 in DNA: TGTGCCAGCAGTGAATCCAGGACTAGCACAGATACGCAGTATTTT.

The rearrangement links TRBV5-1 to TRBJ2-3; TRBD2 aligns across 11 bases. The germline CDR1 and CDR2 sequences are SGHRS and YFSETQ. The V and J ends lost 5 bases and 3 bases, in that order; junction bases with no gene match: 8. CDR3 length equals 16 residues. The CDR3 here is CASSSLAGGYTDTQYF. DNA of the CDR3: TGCGCCAGCAGTTCGCTAGCGGGGGGCTATACAGATACGCAGTATTTT.

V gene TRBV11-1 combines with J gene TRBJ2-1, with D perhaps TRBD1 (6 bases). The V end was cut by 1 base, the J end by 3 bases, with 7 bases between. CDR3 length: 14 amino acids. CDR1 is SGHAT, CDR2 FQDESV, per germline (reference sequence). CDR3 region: CASSLGTDYNEQFF. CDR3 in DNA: TGTGCCAGCAGCTTAGGGACAGACTACAATGAGCAGTTCTTC. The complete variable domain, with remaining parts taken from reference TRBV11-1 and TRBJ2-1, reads EAEVAQSPRYKITEKSQAVAFWCDPISGHATLYWYRQILGQGPELLVQFQDESVVDDSQLPKDRFSAERLKGVDSTLKIQPAELGDSAMYLCASSLGTDYNEQFFGPGTRLTVL.

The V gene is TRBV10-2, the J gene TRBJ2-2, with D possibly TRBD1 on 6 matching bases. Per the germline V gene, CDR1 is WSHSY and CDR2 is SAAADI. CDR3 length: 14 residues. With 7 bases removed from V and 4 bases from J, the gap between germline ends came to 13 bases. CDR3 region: CASKKTGGTGELFF. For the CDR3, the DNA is TGCGCCAGCAAGAAGACAGGTGGCACCGGGGAGCTGTTTTTT.

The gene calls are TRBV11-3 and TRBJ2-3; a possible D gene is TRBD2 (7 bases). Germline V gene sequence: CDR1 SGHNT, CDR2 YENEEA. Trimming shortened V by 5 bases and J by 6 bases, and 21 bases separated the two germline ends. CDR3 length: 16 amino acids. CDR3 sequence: CASSLESGGASDTQYF. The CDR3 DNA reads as TGTGCCAGCAGCCTCGAGTCTGGGGGGGCATCTGATACGCAGTATTTT.